The following is a T cell receptor beta chain sequence with its context. Its antigen is undetermined. Per germline, CDR1 LNHNV and CDR2 YYDKDF (reference sequence). The length of the CDR3 is 14 residues. V was clipped by 1 base and J by 5 bases, with 9 bases between them. The sample comes from a study of T-cell memory formation after mild COVID-19. Across the study: Largely, the TCR clusters proved donor specific.

Whole-study findings and limits: Chiefly within CM and EM were the contracting CD4+ clones; CD8+ ones were within EMRA. Some SARS-CoV-2-responding clones were already detected in memory before infection. SARS-CoV-2 specificity of second-wave clones peaking day 37 was unconfirmed.

In TCRdb, the 5' RACE reads were re-called with MiXCR into one record per CDR3 protein. In the table there are roughly 240,000 distinct CDR3 sequences, about 16% of which are singletons. The sample taken for sequencing was PBMCs or a T cell subset sorted from them (not recorded which). The receptor was derived from an adult woman who had mild COVID-19 (a few samples of this study predate the infection). Cell type and time point are not known. This sequence joins TRBV15 and TRBJ2-1; D possibly matches TRBD1 or TRBD2 (5 bases each). CDR3: CATSRGDAHNEQFF. CDR3 sequence (DNA): TGTGCCACCAGCAGAGGGGACGCACACAATGAGCAGTTCTTC.